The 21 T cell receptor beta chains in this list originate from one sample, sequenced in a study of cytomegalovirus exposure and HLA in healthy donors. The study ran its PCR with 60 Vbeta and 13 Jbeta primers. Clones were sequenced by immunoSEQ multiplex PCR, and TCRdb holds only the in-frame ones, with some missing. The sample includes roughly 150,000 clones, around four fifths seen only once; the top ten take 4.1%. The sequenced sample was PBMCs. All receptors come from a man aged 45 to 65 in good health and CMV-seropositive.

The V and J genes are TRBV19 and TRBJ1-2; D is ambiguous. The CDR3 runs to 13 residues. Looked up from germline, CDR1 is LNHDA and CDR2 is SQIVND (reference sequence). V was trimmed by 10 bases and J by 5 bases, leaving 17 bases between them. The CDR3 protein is CATGSQDLYGYTF. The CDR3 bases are TGTGCCACCGGGAGCCAGGATCTATATGGCTACACCTTC.

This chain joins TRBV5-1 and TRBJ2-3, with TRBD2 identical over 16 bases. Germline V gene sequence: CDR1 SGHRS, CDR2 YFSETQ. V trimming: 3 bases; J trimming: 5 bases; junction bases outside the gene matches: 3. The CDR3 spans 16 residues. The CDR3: CASSWGTSGREDTQYF. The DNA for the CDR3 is TGCGCCAGCAGCTGGGGGACTAGCGGGAGGGAAGATACGCAGTATTTT.

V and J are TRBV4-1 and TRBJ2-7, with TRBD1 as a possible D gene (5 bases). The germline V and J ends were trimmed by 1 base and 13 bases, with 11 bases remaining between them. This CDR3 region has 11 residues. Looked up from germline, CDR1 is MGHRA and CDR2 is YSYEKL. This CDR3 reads CASSQGAQVYF. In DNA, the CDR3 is TGCGCCAGCAGCCAAGGAGCACAGGTATACTTC.

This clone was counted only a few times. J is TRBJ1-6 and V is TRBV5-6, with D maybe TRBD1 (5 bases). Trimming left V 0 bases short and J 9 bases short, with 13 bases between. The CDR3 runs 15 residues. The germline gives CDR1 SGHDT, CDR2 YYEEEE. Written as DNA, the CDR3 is TGTGCCAGCAGCTTGGTTGGGGGGGGAAGTTCACCCCTCCACTTT. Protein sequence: CASSLVGGGSSPLHF.

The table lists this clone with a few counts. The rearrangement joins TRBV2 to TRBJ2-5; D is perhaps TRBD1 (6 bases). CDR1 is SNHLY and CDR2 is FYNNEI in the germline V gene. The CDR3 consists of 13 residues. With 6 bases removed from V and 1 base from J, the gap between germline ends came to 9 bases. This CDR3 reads CASSRDIQETQYF. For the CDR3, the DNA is TGTGCCAGCAGCCGGGACATCCAAGAGACCCAGTACTTC.

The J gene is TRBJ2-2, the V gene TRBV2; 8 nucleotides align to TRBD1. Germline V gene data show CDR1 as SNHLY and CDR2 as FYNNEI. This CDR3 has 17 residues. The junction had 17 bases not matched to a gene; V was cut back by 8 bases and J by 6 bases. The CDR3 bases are TGTGCCAGCTTACCTAGGACAGGGAGAGGTAGTCCCGGGGAGCTGTTTTTT. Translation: CASLPRTGRGSPGELFF.

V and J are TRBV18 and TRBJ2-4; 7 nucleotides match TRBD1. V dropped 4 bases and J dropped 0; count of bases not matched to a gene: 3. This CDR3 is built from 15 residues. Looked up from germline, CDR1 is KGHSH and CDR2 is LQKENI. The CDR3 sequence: CASSRGQVAKNIQYF. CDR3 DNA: TGTGCCAGCTCACGAGGACAGGTAGCCAAAAACATTCAGTACTTC.

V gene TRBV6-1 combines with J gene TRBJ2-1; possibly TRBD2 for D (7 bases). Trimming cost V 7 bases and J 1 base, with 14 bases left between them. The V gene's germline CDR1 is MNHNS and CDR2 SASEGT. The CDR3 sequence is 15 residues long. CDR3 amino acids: CASTRGGVSYNEQFF. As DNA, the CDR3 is TGTGCCAGCACCCGAGGGGGGGTATCCTACAATGAGCAGTTCTTC.

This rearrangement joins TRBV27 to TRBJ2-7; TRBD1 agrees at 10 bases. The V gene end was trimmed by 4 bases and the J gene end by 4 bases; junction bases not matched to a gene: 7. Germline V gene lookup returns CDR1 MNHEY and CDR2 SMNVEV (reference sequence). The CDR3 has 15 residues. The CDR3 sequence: CASSSGTGEFYEQYF. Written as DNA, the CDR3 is TGTGCCAGCAGTTCGGGGACAGGGGAATTTTACGAGCAGTACTTC.

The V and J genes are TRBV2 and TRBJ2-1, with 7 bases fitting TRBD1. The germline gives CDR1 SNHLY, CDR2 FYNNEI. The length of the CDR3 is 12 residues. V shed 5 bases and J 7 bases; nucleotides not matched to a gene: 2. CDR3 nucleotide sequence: TGTGCCAGCAGTTCACAGGGGAATGAGCAGTTCTTC. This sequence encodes CASSSQGNEQFF.

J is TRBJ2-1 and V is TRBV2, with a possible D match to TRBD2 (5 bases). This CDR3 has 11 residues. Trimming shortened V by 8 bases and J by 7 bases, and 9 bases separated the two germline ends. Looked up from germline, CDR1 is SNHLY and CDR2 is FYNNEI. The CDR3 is CASQEVNEQFF. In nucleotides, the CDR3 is TGTGCCAGCCAGGAGGTTAATGAGCAGTTCTTC.

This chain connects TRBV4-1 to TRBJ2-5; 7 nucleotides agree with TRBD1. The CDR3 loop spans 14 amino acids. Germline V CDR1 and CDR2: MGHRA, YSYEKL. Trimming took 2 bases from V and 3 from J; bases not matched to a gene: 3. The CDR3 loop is CASSQHGTEETQYF. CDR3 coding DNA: TGCGCCAGCAGCCAACACGGGACAGAAGAGACCCAGTACTTC.

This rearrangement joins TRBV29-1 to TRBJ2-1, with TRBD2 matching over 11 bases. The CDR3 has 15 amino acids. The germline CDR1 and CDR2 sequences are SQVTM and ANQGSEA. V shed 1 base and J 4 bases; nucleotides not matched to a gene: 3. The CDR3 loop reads CSVEGGLAEYNEQFF. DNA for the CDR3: TGCAGCGTTGAAGGGGGACTAGCGGAGTACAATGAGCAGTTCTTC.

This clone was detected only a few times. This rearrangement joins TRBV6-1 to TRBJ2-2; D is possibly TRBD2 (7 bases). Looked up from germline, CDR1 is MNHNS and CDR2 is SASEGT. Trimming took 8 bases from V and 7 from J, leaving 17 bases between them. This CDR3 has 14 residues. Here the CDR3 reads CASPEGGDSGELFF. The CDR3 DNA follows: TGTGCCAGCCCAGAAGGGGGGGATAGCGGGGAGCTGTTTTTT.

This CDR3 is CASSVGTGGATDTQYF. Written as DNA, the CDR3 is TGTGCCAGCAGTGTTGGGACAGGGGGCGCGACAGATACGCAGTATTTT. The V gene is TRBV6-1, the J gene TRBJ2-3, with 12 bases matching TRBD1. Losses at the gene ends were 4 bases for V and 3 bases for J; bases not matched to a gene: 5. There are 16 residues in the CDR3. Germline CDR1 and CDR2: MNHNS and SASEGT.

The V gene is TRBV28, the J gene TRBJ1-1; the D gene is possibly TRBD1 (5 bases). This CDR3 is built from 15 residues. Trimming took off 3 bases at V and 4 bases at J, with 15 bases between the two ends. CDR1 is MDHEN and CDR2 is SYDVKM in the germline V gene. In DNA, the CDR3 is TGTGCCAGCAGTTTTCCGGGCGGGGCTGGCACTGAAGCTTTCTTT. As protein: CASSFPGGAGTEAFF. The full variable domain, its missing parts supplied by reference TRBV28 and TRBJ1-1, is DVKVTQSSRYLVKRTGEKVFLECVQDMDHENMFWYRQDPGLGLRLIYFSYDVKMKEKGDIPEGYSVSREKKERFSLILESASTNQTSMYLCASSFPGGAGTEAFFGQGTRLTVV.

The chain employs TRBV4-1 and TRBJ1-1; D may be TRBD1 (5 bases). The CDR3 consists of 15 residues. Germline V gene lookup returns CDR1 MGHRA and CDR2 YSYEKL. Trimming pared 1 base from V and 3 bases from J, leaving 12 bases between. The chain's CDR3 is CASSQGPGLDTEAFF. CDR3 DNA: TGCGCCAGCAGCCAAGGTCCAGGGTTGGACACTGAAGCTTTCTTT.

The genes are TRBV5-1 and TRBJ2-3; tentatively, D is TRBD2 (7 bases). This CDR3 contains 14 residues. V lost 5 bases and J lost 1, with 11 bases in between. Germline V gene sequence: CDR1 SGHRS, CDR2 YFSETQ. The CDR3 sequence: CASRGGAGTDTQYF. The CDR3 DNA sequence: TGCGCCAGCAGAGGGGGGGCGGGCACAGATACGCAGTATTTT.

CDR3 DNA sequence: TGTGCCAGCAGCCAGGGGTGGGGTAATGAAAAACTGTTTTTT. Amino acid sequence: CASSQGWGNEKLFF. V usage is TRBV5-4 and J usage is TRBJ1-4, with a tentative D call TRBD1 (6 bases). Trimming shortened V by 4 bases and J by 4 bases, and 11 bases separated the two germline ends. CDR1 SGHNT and CDR2 YYREEE come from the germline V gene (reference sequence). This CDR3 spans 14 amino acids.

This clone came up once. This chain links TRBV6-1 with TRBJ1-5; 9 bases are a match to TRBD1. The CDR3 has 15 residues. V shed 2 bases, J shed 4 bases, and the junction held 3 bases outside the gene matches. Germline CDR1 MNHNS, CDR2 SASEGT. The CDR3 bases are TGTGCCAGCAGTGAATTCGGACAGGGGAATCAGCCCCAGCATTTT. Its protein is CASSEFGQGNQPQHF.

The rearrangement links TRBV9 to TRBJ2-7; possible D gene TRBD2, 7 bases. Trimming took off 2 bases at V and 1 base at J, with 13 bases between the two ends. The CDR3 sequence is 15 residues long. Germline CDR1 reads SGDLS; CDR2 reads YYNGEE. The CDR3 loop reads CASSVSGGASYEQYF. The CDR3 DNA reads TGTGCCAGCAGCGTCAGTGGGGGGGCGTCCTACGAGCAGTACTTC.